This section outlines one T cell receptor (beta chain) sequence together with its context. This entry belongs to a study of blood T cell repertoires in COVID-19. Study information: Donors in the United States, Italy and Spain gave samples during acute or convalescent COVID-19. In each case, the material was cDNA or gDNA derived from T cells, B-cell-depleted T cells, or PBMCs.

Trimming removed 4 bases at V and 4 bases at J, with 14 bases between. This CDR3 contains 14 residues. Germline V gives CDR1 SGHRS, CDR2 YFSETQ. Study processing details: For nucleated cells, counts were estimated from reference gene primer amplification. Using immunoSEQ multiplex PCR, the repertoire was profiled, and TCRdb retains in-frame clones only, with some absent. Clonal size and the V and J genes are those of that table, whereas D and trimming came from the DNA. The repertoire consists of approximately 42,000 clones, with 76% occurring once and the leading ten covering around 27%. The origin of this receptor is an elderly man with acute or convalescent COVID-19. The chain carries TRBV5-1 and TRBJ1-2; perhaps TRBD1 as D (6 bases). The sequencing sample was made of peripheral blood. The CDR3 bases are TGCGCCAGCAGCATAGGGGGTAATAGCTATGGCTACACCTTC. Translation gives CASSIGGNSYGYTF.